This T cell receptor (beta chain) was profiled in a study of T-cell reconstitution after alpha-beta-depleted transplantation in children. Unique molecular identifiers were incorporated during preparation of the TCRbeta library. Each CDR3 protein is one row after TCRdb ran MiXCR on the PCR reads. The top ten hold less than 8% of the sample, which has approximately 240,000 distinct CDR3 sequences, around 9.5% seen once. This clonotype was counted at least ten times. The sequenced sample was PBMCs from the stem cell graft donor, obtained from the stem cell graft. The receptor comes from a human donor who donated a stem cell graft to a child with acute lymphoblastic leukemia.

The CDR3 region has the DNA TGTGCCAGCAGCCCAGGACAGGCGGCCGGGGAGCTGTTTTTT. This sequence encodes CASSPGQAAGELFF. This chain connects TRBV7-6 to TRBJ2-2, with 7 nucleotides matching TRBD1. The V and J ends lost 5 bases and 6 bases, in that order; junction bases with no gene match: 6. Germline assignment: CDR1 SGHVS and CDR2 FNYEAQ. CDR3 size: 14 residues.